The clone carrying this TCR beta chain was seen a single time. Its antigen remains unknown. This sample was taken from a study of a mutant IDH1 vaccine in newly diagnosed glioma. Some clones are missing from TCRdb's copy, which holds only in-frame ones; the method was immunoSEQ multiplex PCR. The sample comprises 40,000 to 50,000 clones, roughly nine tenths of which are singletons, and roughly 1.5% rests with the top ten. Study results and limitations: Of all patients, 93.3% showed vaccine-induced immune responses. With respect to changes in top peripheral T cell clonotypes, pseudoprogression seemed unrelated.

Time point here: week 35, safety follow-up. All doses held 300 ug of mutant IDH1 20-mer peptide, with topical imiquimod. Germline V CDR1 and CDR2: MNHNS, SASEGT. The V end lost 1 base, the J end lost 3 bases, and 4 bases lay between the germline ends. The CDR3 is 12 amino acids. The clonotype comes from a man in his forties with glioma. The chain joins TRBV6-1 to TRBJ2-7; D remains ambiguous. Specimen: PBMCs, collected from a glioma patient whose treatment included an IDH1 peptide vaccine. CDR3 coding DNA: TGTGCCAGCAGTGAAGGAAACTACGAGCAGTACGTC. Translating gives CASSEGNYEQYV.